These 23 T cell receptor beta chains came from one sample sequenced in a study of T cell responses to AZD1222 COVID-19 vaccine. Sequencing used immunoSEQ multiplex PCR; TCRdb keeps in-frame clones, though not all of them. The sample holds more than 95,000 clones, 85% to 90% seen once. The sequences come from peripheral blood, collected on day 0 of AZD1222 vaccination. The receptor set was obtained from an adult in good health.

In nucleotides, the CDR3 is TGCGCCAGCAGCTTAGCAGGGGGATGGGTAGCCAAAAACATTCAGTACTTC. Protein sequence: CASSLAGGWVAKNIQYF. The genes are TRBV5-1 and TRBJ2-4; 7 nucleotides agree with TRBD1. After removal of 2 bases from V and 0 bases from J, the junction contained 8 bases not matched to a gene. The CDR3 extends over 17 amino acids. The V gene's germline CDR1 is SGHRS and CDR2 YFSETQ.

CDR3 residues: CASSSQGGGNYGYTF. CDR3 in DNA: TGTGCCAGCAGTTCCCAGGGAGGGGGTAACTATGGCTACACCTTC. This chain connects TRBV7-2 to TRBJ1-2; a possible D gene is TRBD1 (6 bases). The CDR3 sequence is 15 residues long. Germline V gene sequence: CDR1 SGHTA, CDR2 FQGNSA. The V and J ends lost 6 bases and 1 base respectively, with 15 bases between them.

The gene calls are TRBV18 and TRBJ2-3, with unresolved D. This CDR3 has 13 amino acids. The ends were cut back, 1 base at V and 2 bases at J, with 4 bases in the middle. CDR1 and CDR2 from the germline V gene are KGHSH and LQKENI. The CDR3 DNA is TGTGCCAGCTCACCACGGACCACAGATACGCAGTATTTT. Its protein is CASSPRTTDTQYF.

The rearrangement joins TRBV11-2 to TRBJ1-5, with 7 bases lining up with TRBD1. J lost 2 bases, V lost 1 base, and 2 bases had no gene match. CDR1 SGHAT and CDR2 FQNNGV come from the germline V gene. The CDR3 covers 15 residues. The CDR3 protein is CASSLGQGGNQPQHF. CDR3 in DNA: TGTGCCAGCAGCTTAGGGCAGGGGGGCAATCAGCCCCAGCATTTT.

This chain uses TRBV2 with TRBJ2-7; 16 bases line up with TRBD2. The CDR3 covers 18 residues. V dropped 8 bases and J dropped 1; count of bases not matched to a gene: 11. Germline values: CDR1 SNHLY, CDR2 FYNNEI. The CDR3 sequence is CASLSMGTSGRGSYEQYF. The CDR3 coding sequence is TGTGCCAGCCTATCTATGGGGACTAGCGGGAGGGGGTCCTACGAGCAGTACTTC.

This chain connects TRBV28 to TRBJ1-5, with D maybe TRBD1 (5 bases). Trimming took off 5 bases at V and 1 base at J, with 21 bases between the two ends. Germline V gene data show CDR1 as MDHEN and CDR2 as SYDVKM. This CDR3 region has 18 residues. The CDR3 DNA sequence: TGTGCCAGCAGTCTCCGGCGGGCGAGGGGCCTGAGCAATCAGCCCCAGCATTTT. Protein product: CASSLRRARGLSNQPQHF.

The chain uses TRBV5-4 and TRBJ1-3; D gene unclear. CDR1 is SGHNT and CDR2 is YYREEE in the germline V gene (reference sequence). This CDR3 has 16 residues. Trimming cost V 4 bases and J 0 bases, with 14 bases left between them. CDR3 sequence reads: CASSQRSGNSGNTIYF. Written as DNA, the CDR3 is TGTGCCAGCAGCCAGCGCTCGGGTAACTCTGGAAACACCATATATTTT.

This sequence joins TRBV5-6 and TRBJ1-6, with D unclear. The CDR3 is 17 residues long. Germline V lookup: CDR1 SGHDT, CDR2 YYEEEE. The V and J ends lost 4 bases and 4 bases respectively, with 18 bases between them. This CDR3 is CASSTDPTALYNSPLHF. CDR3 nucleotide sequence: TGTGCCAGCAGCACCGACCCGACGGCCCTATATAATTCACCCCTCCACTTT.

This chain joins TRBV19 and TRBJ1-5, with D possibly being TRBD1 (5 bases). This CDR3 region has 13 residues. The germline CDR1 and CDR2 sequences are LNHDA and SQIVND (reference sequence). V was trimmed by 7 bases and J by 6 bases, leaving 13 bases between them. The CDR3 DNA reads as TGTGCCAGTACCCCAGGGAAGCGTCAGCCCCAGCATTTT. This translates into CASTPGKRQPQHF.

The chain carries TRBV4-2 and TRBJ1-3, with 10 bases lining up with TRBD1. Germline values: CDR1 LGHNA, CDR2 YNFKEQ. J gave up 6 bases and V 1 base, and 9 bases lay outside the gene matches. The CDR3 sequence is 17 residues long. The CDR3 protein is CASSQAYKTGGENTIYF. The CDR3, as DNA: TGTGCCAGCAGCCAAGCGTACAAGACAGGGGGCGAAAACACCATATATTTT.

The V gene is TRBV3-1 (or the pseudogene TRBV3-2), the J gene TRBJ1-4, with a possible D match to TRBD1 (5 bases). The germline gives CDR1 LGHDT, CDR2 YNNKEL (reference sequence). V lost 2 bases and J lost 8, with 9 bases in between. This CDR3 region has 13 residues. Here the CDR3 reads CASSQWTKEKLFF. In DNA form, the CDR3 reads TGTGCCAGCAGCCAATGGACAAAAGAAAAACTGTTTTTT.

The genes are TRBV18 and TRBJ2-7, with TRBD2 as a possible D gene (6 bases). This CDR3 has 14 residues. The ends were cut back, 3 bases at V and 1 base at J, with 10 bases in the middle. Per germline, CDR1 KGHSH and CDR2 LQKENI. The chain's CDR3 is CASSPRDGSYEQYF. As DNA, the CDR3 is TGTGCCAGCTCACCGCGGGACGGATCCTACGAGCAGTACTTC.

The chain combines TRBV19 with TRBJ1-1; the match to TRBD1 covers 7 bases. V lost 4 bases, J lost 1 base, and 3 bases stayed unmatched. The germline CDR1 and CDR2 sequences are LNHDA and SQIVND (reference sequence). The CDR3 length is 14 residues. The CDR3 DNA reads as TGTGCCAGTAGTACAAGACAGGGGAACACTGAAGCTTTCTTT. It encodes CASSTRQGNTEAFF.

This CDR3 reads CASSPGVGLAGADTQYF. In nucleotides, the CDR3 is TGTGCCAGCAGCCCTGGAGTGGGACTAGCGGGGGCAGATACGCAGTATTTT. The gene calls are TRBV7-3 and TRBJ2-3; 14 bases match TRBD2. Germline V gene lookup returns CDR1 SGHTA and CDR2 FQGTGA. Trimming at V came to 5 bases and at J to 4 bases, leaving 8 bases not matched to a gene. The CDR3 runs 17 residues.

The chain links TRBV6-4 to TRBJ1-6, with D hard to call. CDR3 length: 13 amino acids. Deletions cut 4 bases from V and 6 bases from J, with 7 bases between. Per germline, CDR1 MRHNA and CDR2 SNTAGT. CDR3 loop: CASSASFNSPLHF. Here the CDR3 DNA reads TGTGCCAGCAGTGCCAGTTTTAATTCACCCCTCCACTTT.

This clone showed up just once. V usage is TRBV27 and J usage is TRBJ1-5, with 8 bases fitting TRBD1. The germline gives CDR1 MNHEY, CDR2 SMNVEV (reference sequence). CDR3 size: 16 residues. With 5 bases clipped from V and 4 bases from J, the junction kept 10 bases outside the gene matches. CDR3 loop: CASSLTGTGNNQPQHF. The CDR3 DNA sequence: TGTGCCAGCAGTCTCACCGGGACAGGTAATAATCAGCCCCAGCATTTT.

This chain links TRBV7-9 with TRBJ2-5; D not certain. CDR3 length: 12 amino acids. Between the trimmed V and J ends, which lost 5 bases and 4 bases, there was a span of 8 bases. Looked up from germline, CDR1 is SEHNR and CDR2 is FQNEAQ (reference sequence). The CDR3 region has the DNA TGTGCCAGCAGCGCCCTCCTAGAGACCCAGTACTTC. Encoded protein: CASSALLETQYF.

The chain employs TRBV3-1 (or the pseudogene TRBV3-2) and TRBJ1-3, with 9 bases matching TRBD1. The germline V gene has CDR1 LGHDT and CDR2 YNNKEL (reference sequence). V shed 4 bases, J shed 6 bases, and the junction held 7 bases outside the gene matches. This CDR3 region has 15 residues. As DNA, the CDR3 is TGTGCCAGCAGCCTCCGGGACAGGGAGTTAAACACCATATATTTT. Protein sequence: CASSLRDRELNTIYF.

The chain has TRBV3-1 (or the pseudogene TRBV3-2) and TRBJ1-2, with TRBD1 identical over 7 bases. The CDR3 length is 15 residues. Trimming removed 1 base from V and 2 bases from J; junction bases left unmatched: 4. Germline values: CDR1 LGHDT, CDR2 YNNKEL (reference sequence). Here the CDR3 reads CASSQGGQRNYGYTF. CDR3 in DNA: TGTGCCAGCAGCCAAGGGGGACAGCGCAACTATGGCTACACCTTC.

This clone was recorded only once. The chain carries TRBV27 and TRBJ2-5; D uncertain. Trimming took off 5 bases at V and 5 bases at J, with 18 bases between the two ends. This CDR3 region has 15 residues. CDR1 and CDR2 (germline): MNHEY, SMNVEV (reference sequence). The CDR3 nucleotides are TGTGCCAGCAGTCCCTTGCGACTGGCGAAGGAGACCCAGTACTTC. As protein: CASSPLRLAKETQYF.

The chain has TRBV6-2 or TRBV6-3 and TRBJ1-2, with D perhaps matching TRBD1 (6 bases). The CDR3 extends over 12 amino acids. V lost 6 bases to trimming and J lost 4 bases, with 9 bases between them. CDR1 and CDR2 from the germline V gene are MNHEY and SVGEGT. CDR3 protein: CASSRQVYGYTF. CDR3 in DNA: TGTGCCAGCAGCAGACAGGTCTATGGCTACACCTTC.

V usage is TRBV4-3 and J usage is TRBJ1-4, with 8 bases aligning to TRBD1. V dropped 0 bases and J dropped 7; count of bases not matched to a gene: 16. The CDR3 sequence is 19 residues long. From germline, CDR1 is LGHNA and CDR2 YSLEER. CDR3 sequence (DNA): TGCGCCAGCAGCCAAGATCTAATAGCCCGTGGACAGGGCTTTGAAAAACTGTTTTTT. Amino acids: CASSQDLIARGQGFEKLFF.

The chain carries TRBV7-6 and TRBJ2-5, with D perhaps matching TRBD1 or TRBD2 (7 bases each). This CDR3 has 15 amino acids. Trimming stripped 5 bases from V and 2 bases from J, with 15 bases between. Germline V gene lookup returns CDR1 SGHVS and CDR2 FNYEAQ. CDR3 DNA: TGTGCCAGCAGCGTCCAGGGGGGGATACAAGAGACCCAGTACTTC. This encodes CASSVQGGIQETQYF.